Each of the 26 T cell receptor beta chains below was sequenced from the same sample in a study of cytomegalovirus exposure and HLA in healthy donors. Data came from immunoSEQ multiplex PCR; TCRdb stores just in-frame clones and leaves some out. The sample lists more than 150,000 clones, around 81% occurring once. The source material was PBMCs. The receptors shown here come from a woman aged 18-29 years in good health and CMV-seropositive.

The chain joins TRBV6-1 to TRBJ1-2, with 7 bases matching TRBD1. With V trimmed by 5 bases and J by 8 bases, 8 bases remained unmatched. This CDR3 is built from 13 residues. Germline V lookup: CDR1 MNHNS, CDR2 SASEGT. CDR3 DNA: TGTGCCAGCAGTAGCACTTACAGGGGCGGCTACACCTTC. Amino acids: CASSSTYRGGYTF.

This clone came up a few times. J is TRBJ1-2 and V is TRBV6-6; 7 bases fit TRBD1. The CDR3 is 13 amino acids. The germline CDR1 and CDR2 sequences are MNHNY and SVGAGI (reference sequence). J was trimmed by 4 bases and V by 7 bases; bases with no gene match: 6. In DNA form, the CDR3 reads TGTGCCAGCACCGAGGACAGGACCTATGGCTACACCTTC. It translates to CASTEDRTYGYTF.

This chain links TRBV6-1 with TRBJ1-2; D is ambiguous. The CDR3 is made up of 13 amino acids. Looked up from germline, CDR1 is MNHNS and CDR2 is SASEGT. The V end lost 2 bases, the J end lost 4 bases, and 8 bases lay between the germline ends. CDR3 in amino acids: CASSETAGYGYTF. As DNA, the CDR3 is TGTGCCAGCAGTGAAACGGCAGGCTATGGCTACACCTTC.

The rearrangement links TRBV19 to TRBJ1-1, with 9 bases lining up with TRBD1. CDR3 length: 16 residues. With 4 bases clipped from V and 5 bases from J, the junction kept 11 bases outside the gene matches. Germline V CDR1 and CDR2: LNHDA, SQIVND (reference sequence). The CDR3, as DNA: TGTGCCAGTAGTAGGACGACAGGGGGATCGCGGACTGAAGCTTTCTTT. Amino acid sequence: CASSRTTGGSRTEAFF.

The chain employs TRBV5-1 and TRBJ1-2; 7 nucleotides match TRBD1. This CDR3 region has 13 residues. J was trimmed by 8 bases and V by 4 bases; bases with no gene match: 8. Germline CDR1 reads SGHRS; CDR2 reads YFSETQ. The CDR3 is CASSATGIDGYTF. The CDR3 nucleotides are TGCGCCAGCAGCGCGACAGGGATCGACGGCTACACCTTC.

The V and J genes are TRBV4-1 and TRBJ2-7, with 8 bases fitting TRBD1. Per the germline V gene, CDR1 is MGHRA and CDR2 is YSYEKL. CDR3 length: 14 residues. The V and J ends lost 3 bases and 5 bases, in that order; junction bases with no gene match: 6. The CDR3 loop reads CASSHGQGVNEQYF. The CDR3 bases are TGCGCCAGCAGCCACGGACAGGGCGTCAACGAGCAGTACTTC.

The chain recombines TRBV5-1 with TRBJ1-6; 7 bases map to TRBD1. The CDR3 length is 13 residues. The V gene end was trimmed by 4 bases and the J gene end by 11 bases; junction bases not matched to a gene: 6. CDR1 and CDR2 (germline): SGHRS, YFSETQ. CDR3 nucleotides: TGCGCCAGCAGCACCGACAGGGAAACACCCCTCCACTTT. It yields the protein CASSTDRETPLHF.

The chain joins TRBV9 to TRBJ2-4; 9 bases align to TRBD1. The CDR3 consists of 14 residues. The junction had 4 bases not matched to a gene; V was cut back by 4 bases and J by 5 bases. Per germline, CDR1 SGDLS and CDR2 YYNGEE. CDR3 residues: CASSSRTGENIQYF. DNA for the CDR3: TGTGCCAGCAGCTCCCGGACAGGGGAAAACATTCAGTACTTC. The full variable domain, completed using reference TRBV9 and TRBJ2-4, is DSGVTQTPKHLITATGQRVTLRCSPRSGDLSVYWYQQSLDQGLQFLIQYYNGEERAKGNILERFSAQQFPDLHSELNLSSLELGDSALYFCASSSRTGENIQYFGAGTRLSVL.

The chain recombines TRBV15 with TRBJ1-2; D not certain. The CDR3 spans 17 residues. Between the trimmed V and J ends, which lost 0 bases and 0 bases, there was a span of 14 bases. Germline values: CDR1 LNHNV, CDR2 YYDKDF (reference sequence). The CDR3 loop reads CATSRDASPKANYGYTF. In DNA, the CDR3 is TGTGCCACCAGCAGAGATGCCAGTCCGAAAGCTAACTATGGCTACACCTTC. Looking up the rest from reference TRBV15 and TRBJ1-2 gives the full variable domain: DAMVIQNPRYQVTQFGKPVTLSCSQTLNHNVMYWYQQKSSQAPKLLFHYYDKDFNNEADTPDNFQSRRPNTSFCFLDIRSPGLGDTAMYLCATSRDASPKANYGYTFGSGTRLTVV.

V and J are TRBV19 and TRBJ2-3; D may be TRBD2 (5 bases). Trimming cost V 11 bases and J 2 bases, with 17 bases left between them. This CDR3 contains 14 residues. Germline assignment: CDR1 LNHDA and CDR2 SQIVND (reference sequence). CDR3 residues: CAWNDYLYTDTQYF. The CDR3 bases are TGTGCCTGGAATGACTACCTCTACACAGATACGCAGTATTTT.

This sequence joins TRBV7-8 and TRBJ2-2; TRBD1 aligns across 8 bases. The J segment lost 3 bases and the V segment lost 3 bases, leaving 9 bases of the junction unmatched. Germline V gives CDR1 SGHVS, CDR2 FQNEAQ. The CDR3 is made up of 17 amino acids. As DNA, the CDR3 is TGTGCCAGCAGCTTCTTCTCGGACAGGGAAGACACCGGGGAGCTGTTTTTT. It translates to CASSFFSDREDTGELFF.

The rearrangement joins TRBV28 to TRBJ1-2; 12 bases fit TRBD1. J gave up 2 bases and V 2 bases, and 3 bases lay outside the gene matches. The CDR3 has 16 residues. The germline CDR1 and CDR2 sequences are MDHEN and SYDVKM. The chain's CDR3 is CASSLGGQGANYGYTF. For the CDR3, the DNA is TGTGCCAGCAGTTTAGGGGGACAGGGGGCCAACTATGGCTACACCTTC.

This clone was observed once. The rearrangement joins TRBV19 to TRBJ1-4, with 10 positions matching TRBD1. CDR1 and CDR2 from the germline V gene are LNHDA and SQIVND (reference sequence). Trimming cost V 3 bases and J 1 base; bases outside gene matches: 5. The CDR3 is 17 amino acids. CDR3 amino acids: CASSIGRTGGTNEKLFF. The CDR3 bases are TGTGCCAGTAGTATTGGCCGGACAGGGGGAACTAATGAAAAACTGTTTTTT.

The V and J genes are TRBV7-2 and TRBJ2-1, with 14 bases identical to TRBD2. After removal of 0 bases from V and 8 bases from J, the junction contained 3 bases not matched to a gene. Germline-derived CDR1 and CDR2 are SGHTA and FQGNSA. The CDR3 covers 16 residues. CDR3 nucleotide sequence: TGTGCCAGCAGCTTAGCGGGACTAGCGGGGGCGTATGAGCAGTTCTTC. Translating it yields CASSLAGLAGAYEQFF.

Many counts were recorded for this clone. This chain connects TRBV5-4 to TRBJ1-1; D unclear. This CDR3 spans 14 amino acids. The germline gives CDR1 SGHNT, CDR2 YYREEE (reference sequence). V dropped 2 bases and J dropped 0 bases, with 8 bases sitting between them. The CDR3, as DNA: TGTGCCAGCAGCTTACGAGATATGAACACTGAAGCTTTCTTT. Translating it yields CASSLRDMNTEAFF.

The chain uses TRBV10-3 and TRBJ2-1; a possible D gene is TRBD2 (5 bases). Between the trimmed V and J ends, which lost 4 bases and 6 bases, there was a span of 7 bases. The CDR3 is made up of 12 amino acids. Germline CDR1 is ENHRY and CDR2 is SYGVKD. The CDR3 loop reads CAISGGLNEQFF. The CDR3 coding sequence is TGTGCCATCAGTGGAGGACTCAATGAGCAGTTCTTC.

About this clone itself: Other DNA sequences in this specimen translate into the identical CDR3. The V gene is TRBV6-5, the J gene TRBJ1-2; 7 positions match TRBD1. The V segment lost 2 bases and the J segment 7 bases; nucleotides outside the gene matches: 4. The germline V gene has CDR1 MNHEY and CDR2 SVGAGI. The CDR3 is made up of 13 amino acids. The CDR3 nucleotides read TGTGCCAGCAGTTACAGGCAGGGGGGTGGCTACACCTTC. This encodes CASSYRQGGGYTF.

Notes on this clone: A much more abundant neighbour one base away suggests this may be a read error. The same CDR3 can be traced to other DNA sequences in this sample. This chain connects TRBV5-1 to TRBJ2-7; 8 nucleotides agree with TRBD1. The junction had 2 bases not matched to a gene; V was cut back by 4 bases and J by 2 bases. Per the germline V gene, CDR1 is SGHRS and CDR2 is YFSETQ. There are 13 residues in the CDR3. The CDR3 loop reads CASSLDRAYEQYF. DNA of the CDR3: TGCGCCAGCAGCCTGGACAGGGCCTACGAGCAGTACTTC.

This sequence joins TRBV7-3 and TRBJ1-1, with 8 bases lining up with TRBD1. Germline CDR1 reads SGHTA; CDR2 reads FQGTGA. The CDR3 runs 13 residues. Unmatched junction bases numbered 0, after V lost 3 bases and J lost 3 bases. CDR3 DNA: TGTGCCAGCAGCTTGGACAGGGACACTGAAGCTTTCTTT. Protein: CASSLDRDTEAFF.

The rearrangement joins TRBV6-6 to TRBJ2-5, with D possibly being TRBD2 (6 bases). V was cut by 4 bases and J by 5 bases, with 14 bases left in between. This CDR3 region has 14 residues. Germline CDR1 is MNHNY and CDR2 is SVGAGI (reference sequence). The DNA of the CDR3 is TGTGCCAGCAGTTCCGCTCCCCGGGGGGAGACCCAGTACTTC. This codes for CASSSAPRGETQYF.

The chain carries TRBV7-6 and TRBJ2-3; 8 positions agree with TRBD2. Germline V CDR1 and CDR2: SGHVS, FNYEAQ. The CDR3 extends over 15 amino acids. Germline trimming cut 6 bases from V and 4 bases from J; bases unmatched to any gene: 9. CDR3 bases: TGTGCCAGCAGTCCTCGGGGGGGACTACCAGATACGCAGTATTTT. It codes for CASSPRGGLPDTQYF.

In its sample, this clone ranks as medium-sized. The V and J genes are TRBV4-2 and TRBJ2-6, with a tentative D call TRBD2 (5 bases). CDR3 length: 17 amino acids. V lost 5 bases, J lost 0 bases, and 14 bases lay in between. CDR1 and CDR2 (germline): LGHNA, YNFKEQ. The CDR3 DNA reads TGTGCCAGCAGCGTTGAGGGAACGTTCTCTGGGGCCAACGTCCTGACTTTC. Amino acids: CASSVEGTFSGANVLTF.

The DNA for the CDR3 is TGTGCCAGCAGCTTAGAGGGAGTTAGTAGAGATACGCAGTATTTT. Encoded protein: CASSLEGVSRDTQYF. The chain couples TRBV11-3 to TRBJ2-3, with D possibly TRBD2 on 5 matching bases. The germline gives CDR1 SGHNT, CDR2 YENEEA. The V and J ends lost 0 bases and 5 bases respectively, with 12 bases between them. This CDR3 contains 15 residues.

The CDR3 sequence is CASSPGQGADTIYF. DNA for the CDR3: TGTGCCAGCTCACCAGGACAGGGCGCGGACACCATATATTTT. V is TRBV18 and J is TRBJ1-3; 8 bases map to TRBD1. Looked up from germline, CDR1 is KGHSH and CDR2 is LQKENI. The CDR3 totals 14 residues. The V gene end was trimmed by 2 bases and the J gene end by 8 bases; junction bases not matched to a gene: 5.

The chain recombines TRBV5-5 with TRBJ2-7, with D perhaps matching TRBD1 (5 bases). Germline CDR1 SGHKS, CDR2 YYEKEE (reference sequence). The CDR3 covers 15 residues. V lost 1 base to trimming and J lost 1 base, with 12 bases between them. The CDR3, as DNA: TGTGCCAGCAGCTTGTCCAGGGAACGATCCTACGAGCAGTACTTC. This sequence encodes CASSLSRERSYEQYF.

The genes are TRBV2 and TRBJ1-2; weak D call: TRBD1 (6 bases). This CDR3 has 14 residues. V was shortened by 1 base and J by 8 bases, with 14 bases between the two germline ends. Germline V gene data show CDR1 as SNHLY and CDR2 as FYNNEI. The CDR3: CASSEGPRTAGYTF. The CDR3 bases are TGTGCCAGCAGTGAAGGCCCTCGGACAGCGGGCTACACCTTC.